This T cell receptor (beta chain) was documented in a study of metastatic and nonmetastatic thyroid tumors. TCRdb reassembled clones from the PCR reads with MiXCR. The table includes around 50,000 clones, 22% detected once. Losses at the gene ends were 5 bases for V and 7 bases for J; bases not matched to a gene: 15. This CDR3 spans 16 amino acids. Per the germline V gene, CDR1 is MDHEN and CDR2 is SYDVKM. This clone was found many times. Patients underwent thyroid surgery, and none had received any treatment before it. This sequence joins TRBV28 and TRBJ2-5; 8 nucleotides line up with TRBD1. This clonotype was sampled from a male donor with papillary thyroid cancer or a benign thyroid nodule (not recorded which). Some clones in this sample may be carry-over from other donors' samples. Specimen: blood. Here the CDR3 DNA reads TGTGCCAGCAGTATCCAGGGGGCGGTAAGAGAGGGGACCCAGTACTTC. Translation: CASSIQGAVREGTQYF.